Shown below are 4 T cell receptor beta chains from a single sample sequenced in a study of blood T cell repertoires in COVID-19 (dated by TCRdb to 2018 to 2021). Library generation was performed with the immunoSEQ multiplex PCR assay. TCRdb took over this immuneACCESS table, retaining in-frame rearrangements with V and J assigned. Such tables are incomplete; in checked studies, under half of the missing clones stem from an unresolved V gene, and the remainder is unexplained. For this sample there are roughly 200,000 clones; 83% appear just once. The ten largest clones add up to about 4.8% of the sample. Sequenced input: PBMCs or T cells enriched from blood (not recorded which). The receptors were sampled from a woman in her forties or fifties who had been exposed to COVID-19.

The chain combines TRBV2 with TRBJ1-1; TRBD1 matches at 8 bases. The CDR3 is 14 residues long. CDR1 is SNHLY and CDR2 is FYNNEI in the germline V gene. The junction had 3 bases not matched to a gene; V was cut back by 6 bases and J by 0 bases. CDR3 DNA: TGTGCCAGCAGGAGACAGGGGTTGAACACTGAAGCTTTCTTT. Protein sequence: CASRRQGLNTEAFF. The variable domain in full, with the rest retrieved from reference TRBV2 and TRBJ1-1, is EPEVTQTPSHQVTQMGQEVILRCVPISNHLYFYWYRQILGQKVEFLVSFYNNEISEKSEIFDDQFSVERPDGSNFTLKIRSTKLEDSAMYFCASRRQGLNTEAFFGQGTRLTVV.

This clone was seen ten or more times. The V and J genes are TRBV7-3 and TRBJ2-3, with TRBD2 matching 7 bases. This CDR3 region has 14 residues. The V segment lost 5 bases and the J segment 2 bases; nucleotides outside the gene matches: 4. Germline values: CDR1 SGHTA, CDR2 FQGTGA. The DNA for the CDR3 is TGTGCCAGCAGCGCTCGGGGGGACACAGATACGCAGTATTTT. Protein: CASSARGDTDTQYF.

V usage is TRBV11-1 and J usage is TRBJ1-1, with 8 bases matching TRBD1. This CDR3 is 13 amino acids long. CDR1 and CDR2 from the germline V gene are SGHAT and FQDESV (reference sequence). The ends lost 2 bases at V and 6 bases at J; junction bases unmatched: 2. CDR3 sequence: CASSLQGASEAFF. The CDR3, as DNA: TGTGCCAGCAGCTTACAGGGGGCTTCTGAAGCTTTCTTT.

The chain uses TRBV6-5 and TRBJ1-2; D might be TRBD1 (6 bases). The CDR3 spans 14 residues. Germline loops: CDR1 MNHEY, CDR2 SVGAGI. V shed 6 bases and J shed 12 bases, with 23 bases lying between them. The CDR3 nucleotides are TGTGCCAGCAGACCGTACAGGGTACTCACCGACAACACCTTC. Residues: CASRPYRVLTDNTF.